The present T cell receptor beta chain was sequenced within a study of cytomegalovirus exposure and HLA in healthy donors. The assay was immunoSEQ multiplex PCR, and TCRdb's table has in-frame clones only and misses some. The sample contains around 150,000 clones, about 85% of which appear only once. Concerning this clone itself: Its specificity is unknown.

This CDR3 has 16 residues. V lost 2 bases, J lost 0 bases, and 14 bases lay in between. In germline, CDR1 is SGHTA, CDR2 FQGNSA. General study results and limits: A classifier reportedly called cytomegalovirus status with high sensitivity and specificity. Through in vitro validation, three CMV-associated chains were shown to be specific for CMV antigens.

Sequencing was carried out using PBMCs. This sequence was found in a man in his thirties or forties in good health and CMV-seropositive. This chain uses TRBV7-2 with TRBJ2-7; D is perhaps TRBD2 (6 bases). CDR3 nucleotide sequence: TGTGCCAGCAGCTTAAATAGTGGGACTGTCTCCTACGAGCAGTACTTC. It translates to CASSLNSGTVSYEQYF.